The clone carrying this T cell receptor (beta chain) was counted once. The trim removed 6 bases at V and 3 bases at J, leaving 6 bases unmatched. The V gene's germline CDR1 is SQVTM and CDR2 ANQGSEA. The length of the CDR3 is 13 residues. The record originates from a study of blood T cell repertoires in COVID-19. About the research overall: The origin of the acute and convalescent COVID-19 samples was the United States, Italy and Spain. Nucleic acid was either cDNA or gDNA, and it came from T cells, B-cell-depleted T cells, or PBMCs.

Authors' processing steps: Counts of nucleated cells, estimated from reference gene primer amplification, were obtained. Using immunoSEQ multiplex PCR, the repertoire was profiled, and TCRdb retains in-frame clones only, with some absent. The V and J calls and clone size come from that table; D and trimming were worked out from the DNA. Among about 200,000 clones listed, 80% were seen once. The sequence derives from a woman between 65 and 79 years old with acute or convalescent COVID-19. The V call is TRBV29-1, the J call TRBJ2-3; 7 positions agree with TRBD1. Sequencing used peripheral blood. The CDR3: CSVRQGGTDTQYF. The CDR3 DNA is TGCAGCGTACGACAGGGTGGGACAGATACGCAGTATTTT.